Sequencing of this TCR beta chain was carried out in a study of monozygotic twins with inflammatory bowel disease. With regard to this clonotype: Its antigen is currently unknown.

Template switching incorporated UMIs with a 6-nucleotide sample barcode. TCRdb re-analyzed the 5' RACE reads; it lists each CDR3 protein once, without DNA. The listing records roughly 200,000 distinct CDR3 sequences. The CDR3 runs 14 residues. The germline CDR1 and CDR2 sequences are SNHLY and FYNNEI. The study, taken as a whole, reports: None of the different T cell subtypes could be distinguished from one another. No single strong signal or clonotype associated with IBD was supported.

The receptor's source is a human donor with ulcerative colitis or Crohn's disease, or a healthy co-twin of an affected twin (not recorded which). The sequenced material came from blood. The chain carries TRBV2 and TRBJ2-1. The CDR3 sequence: CAIQTRSSYNEQFF.